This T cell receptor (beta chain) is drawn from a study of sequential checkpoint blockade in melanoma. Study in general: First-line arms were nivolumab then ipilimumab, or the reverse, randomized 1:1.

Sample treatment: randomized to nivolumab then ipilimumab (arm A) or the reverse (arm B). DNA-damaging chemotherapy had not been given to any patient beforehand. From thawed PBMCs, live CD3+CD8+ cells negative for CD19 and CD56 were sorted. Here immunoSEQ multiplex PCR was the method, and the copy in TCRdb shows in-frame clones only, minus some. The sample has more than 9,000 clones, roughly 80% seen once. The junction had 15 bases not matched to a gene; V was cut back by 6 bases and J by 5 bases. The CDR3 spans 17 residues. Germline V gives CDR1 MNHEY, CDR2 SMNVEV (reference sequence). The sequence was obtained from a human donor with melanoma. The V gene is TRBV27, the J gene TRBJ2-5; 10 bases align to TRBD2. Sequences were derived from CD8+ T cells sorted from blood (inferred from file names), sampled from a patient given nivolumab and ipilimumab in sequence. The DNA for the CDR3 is TGTGCCAGCAGCCCAGGGGCTAGCGGGAGAGTGAGGGAGACCCAGTACTTC. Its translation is CASSPGASGRVRETQYF.